This entry lists 5 T cell receptor beta chains sequenced from one sample in a study of cytomegalovirus exposure and HLA in healthy donors. This PCR relied on a set of 60 Vbeta primers and 13 Jbeta primers. The assay was immunoSEQ multiplex PCR, and TCRdb's table has in-frame clones only and misses some. This sample has 140,000 to 150,000 clones; approximately 78% occur once, and the top ten carry less than 3.5%. Material for sequencing was PBMCs. The receptors derive from a man in his forties in good health and CMV-seropositive.

The chain recombines TRBV13 with TRBJ1-1, with 10 bases matching TRBD1. V trimming: 5 bases; J trimming: 7 bases; junction bases outside the gene matches: 10. The CDR3 spans 15 residues. The germline gives CDR1 PRHDT, CDR2 FYEKMQ (reference sequence). This CDR3 is CASSRGQGPIFEAFF. The DNA of the CDR3 is TGTGCCAGCAGCAGGGGACAGGGGCCTATTTTTGAAGCTTTCTTT.

In its sample, this clone was seen once. The genes are TRBV9 and TRBJ1-2; 11 nucleotides align to TRBD1. The CDR3 loop spans 16 amino acids. The junction had 5 bases not matched to a gene; V was cut back by 0 bases and J by 4 bases. CDR1 SGDLS and CDR2 YYNGEE come from the germline V gene. The CDR3 nucleotides read TGTGCCAGCAGCGTAGCTGGGACAGGGGGTCTCTATGGCTACACCTTC. It translates to CASSVAGTGGLYGYTF.

The rearrangement links TRBV29-1 to TRBJ2-1; D call uncertain. This CDR3 comprises 12 residues. CDR1 SQVTM and CDR2 ANQGSEA come from the germline V gene. Between the trimmed V and J ends, which lost 6 bases and 4 bases, there was a span of 10 bases. The CDR3 coding sequence is TGCAGCGTGCTGCGGAGTTACAATGAGCAGTTCTTC. Amino acids: CSVLRSYNEQFF.

V gene TRBV15 combines with J gene TRBJ2-5; the match to TRBD2 covers 7 bases. Unmatched junction bases numbered 9, after V lost 0 bases and J lost 5 bases. The length of the CDR3 is 16 residues. The V gene's germline CDR1 is LNHNV and CDR2 YYDKDF (reference sequence). The CDR3 coding sequence is TGTGCCACCAGCAGAGATAGGGGCGGGAGCCAGGAGACCCAGTACTTC. Translating gives CATSRDRGGSQETQYF. Combining the CDR3 with reference TRBV15 and TRBJ2-5 gives the whole variable domain DAMVIQNPRYQVTQFGKPVTLSCSQTLNHNVMYWYQQKSSQAPKLLFHYYDKDFNNEADTPDNFQSRRPNTSFCFLDIRSPGLGDTAMYLCATSRDRGGSQETQYFGPGTRLLVL.

The chain carries TRBV2 and TRBJ2-5; 8 positions agree with TRBD1. Germline trimming cut 5 bases from V and 3 bases from J; bases unmatched to any gene: 5. This CDR3 comprises 14 residues. The germline V gene encodes CDR1 SNHLY and CDR2 FYNNEI. CDR3 sequence reads: CASSSGTGEETQYF. The CDR3 nucleotides are TGTGCCAGCAGTTCCGGGACAGGCGAAGAGACCCAGTACTTC.